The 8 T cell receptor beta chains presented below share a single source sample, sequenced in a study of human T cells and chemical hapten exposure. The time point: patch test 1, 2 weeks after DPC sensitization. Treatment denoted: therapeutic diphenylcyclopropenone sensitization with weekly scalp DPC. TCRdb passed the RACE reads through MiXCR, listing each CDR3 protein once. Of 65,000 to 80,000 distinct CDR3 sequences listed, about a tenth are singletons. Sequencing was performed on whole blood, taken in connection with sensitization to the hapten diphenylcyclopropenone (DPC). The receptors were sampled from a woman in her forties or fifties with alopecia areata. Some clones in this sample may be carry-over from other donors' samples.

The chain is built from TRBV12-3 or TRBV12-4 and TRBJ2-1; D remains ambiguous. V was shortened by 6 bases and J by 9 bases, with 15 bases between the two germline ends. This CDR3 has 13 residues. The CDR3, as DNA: TGTGCCAGCAGCCGGTCCGTCCAGCTTGAGCAGTTCTTC. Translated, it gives CASSRSVQLEQFF.

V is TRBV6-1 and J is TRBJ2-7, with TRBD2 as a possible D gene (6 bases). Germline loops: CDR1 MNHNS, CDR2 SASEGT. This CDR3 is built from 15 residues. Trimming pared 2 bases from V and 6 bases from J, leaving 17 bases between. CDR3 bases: TGTGCCAGCAGTGAACGGAGCGGAGGGATAGCCGAGCAGTACTTC. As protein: CASSERSGGIAEQYF.

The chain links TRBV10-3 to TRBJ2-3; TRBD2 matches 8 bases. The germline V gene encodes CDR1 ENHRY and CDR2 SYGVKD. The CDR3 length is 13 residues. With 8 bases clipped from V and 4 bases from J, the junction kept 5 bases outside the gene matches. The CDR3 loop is CAIGQRESDTQYF. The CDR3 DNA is TGTGCCATCGGCCAGCGGGAGTCAGATACGCAGTATTTT.

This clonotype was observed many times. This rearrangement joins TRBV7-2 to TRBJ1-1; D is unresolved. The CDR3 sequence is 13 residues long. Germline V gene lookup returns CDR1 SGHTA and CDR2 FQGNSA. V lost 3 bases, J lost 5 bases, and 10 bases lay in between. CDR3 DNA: TGTGCCAGCAGCTTGGGGAGAAGGACTGAAGCTTTCTTT. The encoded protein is CASSLGRRTEAFF. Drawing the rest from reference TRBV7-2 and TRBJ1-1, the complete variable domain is GAGVSQSPSNKVTEKGKDVELRCDPISGHTALYWYRQSLGQGLEFLIYFQGNSAPDKSGLPSDRFSAERTGGSVSTLTIQRTQQEDSAVYLCASSLGRRTEAFFGQGTRLTVV.

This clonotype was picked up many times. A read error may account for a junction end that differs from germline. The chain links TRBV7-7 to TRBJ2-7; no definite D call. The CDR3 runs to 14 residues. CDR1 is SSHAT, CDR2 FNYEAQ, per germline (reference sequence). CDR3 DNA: TGTGCTAGCAGCTTAGATGAGACCAGCTACGAGCAGTACTTC. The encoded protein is CASSLDETSYEQYF.

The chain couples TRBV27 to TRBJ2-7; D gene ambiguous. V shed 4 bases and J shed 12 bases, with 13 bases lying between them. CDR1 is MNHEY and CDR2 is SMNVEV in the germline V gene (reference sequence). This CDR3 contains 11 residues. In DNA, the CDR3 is TGTGCCAGCAGTTCGTTCACCGCTTGGTACTTC. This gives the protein CASSSFTAWYF.

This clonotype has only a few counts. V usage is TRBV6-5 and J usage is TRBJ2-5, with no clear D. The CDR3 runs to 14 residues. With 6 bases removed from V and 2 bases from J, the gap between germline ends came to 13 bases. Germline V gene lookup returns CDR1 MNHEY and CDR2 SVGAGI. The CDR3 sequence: CASSPAAHQETQYF. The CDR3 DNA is TGTGCCAGCAGCCCCGCGGCGCATCAAGAGACCCAGTACTTC.

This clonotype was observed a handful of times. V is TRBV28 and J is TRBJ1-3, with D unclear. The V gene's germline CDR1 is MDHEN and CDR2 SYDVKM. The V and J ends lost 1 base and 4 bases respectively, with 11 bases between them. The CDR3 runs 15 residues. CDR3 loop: CASSLYGGLGNTIYF. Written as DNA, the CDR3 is TGTGCCAGCAGTTTATATGGTGGCCTGGGAAACACCATATATTTT.